This passage covers 25 T cell receptor beta chains from one sample sequenced in a study of OX40 agonist ivuxolimab in advanced cancers. Library creation used the immunoSEQ multiplex PCR assay. TCRdb took over this immuneACCESS table, retaining in-frame rearrangements with V and J assigned. Such tables are incomplete; in checked studies, under half of the missing clones stem from an unresolved V gene, and the remainder is unexplained. Present in this sample are roughly 50,000 clones, 80% to 85% of which were seen just once. The ten largest clones represent 12% of the sample. The sample here was CD4+ or CD8+ T cells sorted from blood, taken in a trial of the OX40 agonist ivuxolimab. These receptors came from an adult with an advanced solid tumor such as melanoma, head and neck, liver or kidney cancer.

The chain has TRBV5-6 and TRBJ1-6; 9 bases fit TRBD1. From germline, CDR1 is SGHDT and CDR2 YYEEEE. CDR3 length equals 15 residues. V dropped 3 bases and J dropped 10; count of bases not matched to a gene: 8. This chain's CDR3 is CASSSTTGGGSPLHF. The CDR3 bases are TGTGCCAGCAGCTCCACTACAGGGGGCGGCTCACCCCTCCACTTT.

The genes are TRBV9 and TRBJ2-3; the match to TRBD2 covers 8 bases. Germline assignment: CDR1 SGDLS and CDR2 YYNGEE. The CDR3 covers 18 residues. Trimming took 4 bases from V and 5 from J; bases not matched to a gene: 18. The CDR3 nucleotides read TGTGCCAGCAGCTCCAGGGTAGCGGGATGGACAGCTGGAGATACGCAGTATTTT. Protein: CASSSRVAGWTAGDTQYF.

The chain recombines TRBV4-3 with TRBJ1-1; D is possibly TRBD1 (6 bases). Looked up from germline, CDR1 is LGHNA and CDR2 is YSLEER. The CDR3 extends over 11 amino acids. Trimming pared 8 bases from V and 4 bases from J, leaving 8 bases between. Here the CDR3 reads CASRGPTEAFF. The CDR3 nucleotides read TGCGCCAGCCGGGGGCCCACTGAAGCTTTCTTT.

This chain uses TRBV2 with TRBJ1-5; 7 positions match TRBD1. CDR3 size: 16 residues. V was clipped by 4 bases and J by 4 bases; unmatched bases: 10. In germline, CDR1 is SNHLY, CDR2 FYNNEI. The CDR3 DNA reads as TGTGCCAGCAGTGGGCCGACAGGGTGGGGTAATCAGCCCCAGCATTTT. Its translation: CASSGPTGWGNQPQHF.

The chain uses TRBV5-1 and TRBJ2-5; 8 bases fit TRBD2. The CDR3 totals 15 residues. Looked up from germline, CDR1 is SGHRS and CDR2 is YFSETQ. The V segment lost 1 base and the J segment 3 bases; nucleotides outside the gene matches: 5. As DNA, the CDR3 is TGCGCCAGCAGCTTGTATGCGGGGGGCGAAGAGACCCAGTACTTC. Translation gives CASSLYAGGEETQYF.

V and J are TRBV5-8 and TRBJ2-3; 9 bases are shared with TRBD2. Germline trimming cut 4 bases from V and 6 bases from J; bases unmatched to any gene: 9. Germline V gives CDR1 SGHTS, CDR2 YDEGEE. The CDR3 extends over 15 amino acids. CDR3 sequence (DNA): TGTGCCAGCAGCCCCCGACTAGCGGCAATGGATACGCAGTATTTT. Protein sequence: CASSPRLAAMDTQYF.

The chain recombines TRBV7-2 with TRBJ1-3; maybe TRBD1 (5 bases). Germline-derived CDR1 and CDR2 are SGHTA and FQGNSA. The CDR3 covers 14 residues. Trimming cost V 3 bases and J 4 bases, with 10 bases left between them. CDR3 nucleotides: TGTGCCAGCAGCTTGCGGGGGAGCGGAAACACCATATATTTT. Protein sequence: CASSLRGSGNTIYF.

The chain is built from TRBV28 and TRBJ1-1; no definite D call. The CDR3 has 11 amino acids. CDR1 is MDHEN, CDR2 SYDVKM, per germline. The V end lost 8 bases, the J end lost 3 bases, and 7 bases lay between the germline ends. CDR3 DNA: TGTGCCAGCCGACTATACACTGAAGCTTTCTTT. This sequence encodes CASRLYTEAFF.

This chain links TRBV2 with TRBJ2-5, with 8 bases identical to TRBD1. Germline loops: CDR1 SNHLY, CDR2 FYNNEI. CDR3 length: 14 amino acids. Trimming removed 6 bases from V and 3 bases from J; junction bases left unmatched: 6. The CDR3 loop reads CASRGQVKKETQYF. As DNA, the CDR3 is TGTGCCAGCAGGGGACAGGTGAAAAAAGAGACCCAGTACTTC.

This chain connects TRBV5-6 to TRBJ1-4; TRBD1 aligns across 8 bases. Trimming took 0 bases from V and 3 from J; bases not matched to a gene: 4. This CDR3 has 16 residues. CDR1 SGHDT and CDR2 YYEEEE come from the germline V gene. CDR3 sequence reads: CASSLAQGAANEKLFF. The CDR3 DNA follows: TGTGCCAGCAGCTTGGCCCAGGGGGCAGCTAATGAAAAACTGTTTTTT.

The V and J genes are TRBV28 and TRBJ1-2; possibly TRBD1 for D (6 bases). The CDR3 covers 11 residues. V lost 8 bases and J 2 bases, leaving 6 bases between the germline ends. Germline V gene lookup returns CDR1 MDHEN and CDR2 SYDVKM. The CDR3 DNA follows: TGTGCCAGCGACAGGAACTATGGCTACACCTTC. Its translation: CASDRNYGYTF.

As DNA, the CDR3 is TGTGCCAGCAGTGTATCGCAGAACACTGAAGCTTTCTTT. Its translation is CASSVSQNTEAFF. The chain has TRBV6-1 and TRBJ1-1; D gene uncertain. This CDR3 contains 13 residues. Trimming removed 4 bases at V and 1 base at J, with 7 bases between. Germline V lookup: CDR1 MNHNS, CDR2 SASEGT.

V usage is TRBV6-6 and J usage is TRBJ1-2; D unresolved. The CDR3 spans 13 residues. V was pared by 6 bases and J by 4 bases, with 12 bases between. From germline, CDR1 is MNHNY and CDR2 SVGAGI (reference sequence). CDR3 region: CASRTDARYGYTF. In nucleotides, the CDR3 is TGTGCCAGCAGAACGGACGCCCGCTATGGCTACACCTTC.

The rearrangement links TRBV12-5 to TRBJ2-3; tentatively, D is TRBD1 (6 bases). The CDR3 totals 11 residues. Deletions cut 3 bases from V and 9 bases from J, with 7 bases between. The germline V gene encodes CDR1 LGHNT and CDR2 FRNRAP. CDR3 region: CASGFQGTQYF. The CDR3, as DNA: TGTGCTAGTGGTTTTCAGGGGACGCAGTATTTT. Drawing the rest from reference TRBV12-5 and TRBJ2-3, the complete variable domain is DARVTQTPRHKVTEMGQEVTMRCQPILGHNTVFWYRQTMMQGLELLAYFRNRAPLDDSGMPKDRFSAEMPDATLATLKIQPSEPRDSAVYFCASGFQGTQYFGPGTRLTVL.

This clone was counted once. The J gene is TRBJ2-7, the V gene TRBV29-1; no firm D call. The CDR3 contains 12 residues. Between the trimmed V and J ends, which lost 5 bases and 4 bases, there was a span of 12 bases. Looked up from germline, CDR1 is SQVTM and CDR2 is ANQGSEA. CDR3 DNA: TGCAGCGTTTTTATAGGTGGATACGAGCAGTACTTC. Translating gives CSVFIGGYEQYF.

This chain connects TRBV28 to TRBJ2-3; 11 nucleotides match TRBD2. The trim removed 5 bases at V and 1 base at J, leaving 11 bases unmatched. This CDR3 is built from 18 residues. Per germline, CDR1 MDHEN and CDR2 SYDVKM. CDR3 sequence: CASSPPHSGRAGTDTQYF. DNA for the CDR3: TGTGCCAGCAGTCCCCCCCATAGCGGGAGGGCGGGCACAGATACGCAGTATTTT.

The chain's CDR3 is CASSERGRLQETQYF. The DNA of the CDR3 is TGTGCCAGCAGCGAACGGGGCAGACTCCAAGAGACCCAGTACTTC. This chain joins TRBV9 and TRBJ2-5; either TRBD1 or TRBD2 may supply D (5 bases each). The germline V and J ends were trimmed by 3 bases and 1 base, with 13 bases remaining between them. Germline CDR1 reads SGDLS; CDR2 reads YYNGEE. The CDR3 runs 15 residues.

The gene calls are TRBV29-1 and TRBJ1-2; 12 nucleotides match TRBD1. The germline V gene has CDR1 SQVTM and CDR2 ANQGSEA. The CDR3 is made up of 14 amino acids. Unmatched junction bases numbered 5, after V lost 4 bases and J lost 5 bases. The CDR3 loop is CSVVRDRGLYGYTF. The CDR3 DNA reads as TGCAGCGTTGTCCGGGACAGGGGGCTTTATGGCTACACCTTC.

This clone was found once. The chain carries TRBV5-1 and TRBJ1-1, with D uncertain. Trimming removed 5 bases from V and 0 bases from J, with 8 bases in between. The CDR3 runs 13 residues. Germline values: CDR1 SGHRS, CDR2 YFSETQ. CDR3 residues: CASRTDLNTEAFF. As DNA, the CDR3 is TGCGCCAGCAGGACCGATCTGAACACTGAAGCTTTCTTT. Looking up the rest from reference TRBV5-1 and TRBJ1-1 gives the full variable domain: KAGVTQTPRYLIKTRGQQVTLSCSPISGHRSVSWYQQTPGQGLQFLFEYFSETQRNKGNFPGRFSGRQFSNSRSEMNVSTLELGDSALYLCASRTDLNTEAFFGQGTRLTVV.

This clone has more than one count but fewer than ten. The CDR3 spells CASSLPGAEEQYV. CDR3 nucleotide sequence: TGTGCCAGCTCACTACCAGGGGCGGAGGAGCAGTACGTC. This sequence joins TRBV18 and TRBJ2-7; D perhaps matches TRBD1 (6 bases). V was pared by 4 bases and J by 7 bases, with 14 bases between. The germline V gene encodes CDR1 KGHSH and CDR2 LQKENI. This CDR3 is built from 13 residues.

This chain joins TRBV28 and TRBJ2-7, with 8 nucleotides matching TRBD2. Germline values: CDR1 MDHEN, CDR2 SYDVKM. This CDR3 comprises 16 residues. Trimming at V came to 5 bases and at J to 2 bases, leaving 11 bases not matched to a gene. In nucleotides, the CDR3 is TGTGCCAGCAGTCGTCGGGGGGGGGCCCAACCCTACGAGCAGTACTTC. It translates to CASSRRGGAQPYEQYF.

The rearrangement uses TRBV5-6 and TRBJ2-3, with D perhaps assigned TRBD1 or TRBD2 (6 bases each). In germline, CDR1 is SGHDT, CDR2 YYEEEE. Trimming took off 6 bases at V and 3 bases at J, with 23 bases between the two ends. This CDR3 has 17 residues. In nucleotides, the CDR3 is TGTGCCAGCACCTTCGTCTTGGGGGGCAGACTGACAGATACGCAGTATTTT. This codes for CASTFVLGGRLTDTQYF. Together with reference TRBV5-6 and TRBJ2-3, the CDR3 gives the full variable domain: DAGVTQSPTHLIKTRGQQVTLRCSPKSGHDTVSWYQQALGQGPQFIFQYYEEEERQRGNFPDRFSGHQFPNYSSELNVNALLLGDSALYLCASTFVLGGRLTDTQYFGPGTRLTVL.

This chain joins TRBV28 and TRBJ2-7, with TRBD1 matching 9 bases. The CDR3 length is 14 residues. Germline assignment: CDR1 MDHEN and CDR2 SYDVKM. The ends lost 4 bases at V and 3 bases at J; junction bases unmatched: 4. CDR3 loop: CASSSDRGVYEQYF. The DNA of the CDR3 is TGTGCCAGCAGTTCGGACAGGGGTGTCTACGAGCAGTACTTC.

This clone was found once. V and J are TRBV7-6 and TRBJ2-1, with 9 bases matching TRBD1. CDR1 is SGHVS, CDR2 FNYEAQ, per germline. With 3 bases clipped from V and 1 base from J, the junction kept 7 bases outside the gene matches. The CDR3 is made up of 17 amino acids. CDR3: CASSFSGTGRSYNEQFF. In nucleotides, the CDR3 is TGTGCCAGCAGCTTCTCCGGGACAGGGAGGTCCTACAATGAGCAGTTCTTC.

The rearrangement links TRBV5-4 to TRBJ2-1, with 8 bases aligning to TRBD1. The germline gives CDR1 SGHNT, CDR2 YYREEE (reference sequence). The CDR3 is 17 amino acids. J was trimmed by 8 bases and V by 3 bases; bases with no gene match: 16. As DNA, the CDR3 is TGTGCCAGCAGCTCCCTGATCGGGGCAGGGGGCTTGGATGAGCAGTTCTTC. Translated, it gives CASSSLIGAGGLDEQFF.